This T cell receptor beta chain was sequenced during a study of radiotherapy plus CTLA-4 blockade in lung cancer. Looking at the study overall: Objective response was observed in around a sixth of patients, and disease control in roughly 33%. Points from the study as a whole: Reports identified early blood T cell clone dynamics, with interferon-beta, as the best response predictor. Blood saw expansion of tumor-derived TCR clones after radiotherapy plus ipilimumab.

Assay used: immunoSEQ multiplex PCR; TCRdb lists only in-frame clones, some missing. This table holds about 31,000 clones, approximately 77% found once. Germline V gene data show CDR1 as SGHDT and CDR2 as YYEEEE. The CDR3 has 16 amino acids. Trimming took 4 bases from V and 0 from J; bases not matched to a gene: 6. A remark on this clone: Its antigen is not identified.

It was focal radiation plus CTLA-4 blockade with ipilimumab that patients with chemo-refractory metastatic non-small-cell lung cancer received. The chain is built from TRBV5-6 and TRBJ2-7; 11 nucleotides match TRBD2. The sequence was collected from a human donor with non-small cell lung cancer whose response to radiotherapy plus ipilimumab could not be evaluated. Source: peripheral blood, taken from a patient treated with radiotherapy plus ipilimumab. CDR3 loop: CASSRTLAGGSYEQYF. Here the CDR3 DNA reads TGTGCCAGCAGCCGAACGCTAGCGGGAGGCTCCTACGAGCAGTACTTC. Using reference TRBV5-6 and TRBJ2-7 for the parts outside the CDR3, the full variable domain is DAGVTQSPTHLIKTRGQQVTLRCSPKSGHDTVSWYQQALGQGPQFIFQYYEEEERQRGNFPDRFSGHQFPNYSSELNVNALLLGDSALYLCASSRTLAGGSYEQYFGPGTRLTVT.